The 25 T cell receptor beta chains reported below all come from one sample, sequenced in a study of blood T cells in healthy people across ages. Using a J-beta primer mix together with a sample-barcoded 5' primer, a second PCR was run for about 6 to 12 cycles. TCRdb redid the calling of the 5' RACE reads with MiXCR, one entry per CDR3 protein. Of roughly 1,500,000 distinct CDR3 sequences listed, 34% are singletons. The sample consisted of blood. These receptors originate from a woman in her 30s in good health.

This chain connects TRBV15 to TRBJ1-2; D gene ambiguous. This CDR3 spans 14 amino acids. Germline loops: CDR1 LNHNV, CDR2 YYDKDF (reference sequence). V lost 5 bases, J lost 4 bases, and 14 bases lay in between. CDR3 DNA sequence: TGTGCCACCAGCCCTTCGGGTGGCGGCTATGGCTACACCTTC. Amino acids: CATSPSGGGYGYTF.

This clonotype was seen at least ten times. The chain links TRBV6-6 to TRBJ1-2, with TRBD1 identical over 7 bases. The CDR3 runs to 14 residues. Germline V gene data show CDR1 as MNHNY and CDR2 as SVGAGI (reference sequence). The J segment lost 3 bases and the V segment lost 5 bases, leaving 6 bases of the junction unmatched. The CDR3 DNA reads TGTGCCAGCAGTACGACAGGGCTTGACTATGGCTACACCTTC. This gives the protein CASSTTGLDYGYTF.

This clonotype was observed a few times. The V call is TRBV14, the J call TRBJ1-2, with D tentatively TRBD1 (5 bases). CDR1 SGHDN and CDR2 FVKESK come from the germline V gene. CDR3 length: 15 amino acids. V lost 0 bases and J 5 bases, leaving 13 bases between the germline ends. The CDR3 sequence: CASSQDDGGAYGYTF. The CDR3 DNA follows: TGTGCCAGCAGCCAAGATGATGGCGGGGCGTATGGCTACACCTTC.

The rearrangement uses TRBV27 and TRBJ1-6, with TRBD1 matching 9 bases. V was clipped by 7 bases and J by 6 bases; unmatched bases: 4. Germline V lookup: CDR1 MNHEY, CDR2 SMNVEV (reference sequence). The CDR3 contains 14 residues. In DNA, the CDR3 is TGTGCCAGCACCGCGGACAGGGGTAATTCACCCCTCCACTTT. The encoded protein is CASTADRGNSPLHF.

Remarks on this clonotype: Given a much more abundant clone one base away, this may be a read error. The V and J genes are TRBV4-1 and TRBJ2-1; D tentatively reads TRBD1 or TRBD2 (5 bases each). This CDR3 is 14 amino acids long. Per germline, CDR1 MGHRA and CDR2 YSYEKL. The CDR3: CASRQGLGHNEQFF. As DNA, the CDR3 is TGCGCCAGCAGGCAAGGGTTGGGACACAATGAGCAGTTCTTC.

This clonotype was counted between two and nine times. The CDR3 loop reads CASSPTAGLAVDEQFF. The DNA of the CDR3 is TGTGCCAGCAGCCCCACGGCGGGACTAGCCGTGGATGAGCAGTTCTTC. The chain couples TRBV7-9 to TRBJ2-1; the match to TRBD2 covers 9 bases. The CDR3 runs 16 residues. The V gene end was trimmed by 5 bases and the J gene end by 8 bases; junction bases not matched to a gene: 13. Germline V gives CDR1 SEHNR, CDR2 FQNEAQ (reference sequence).

The chain employs TRBV11-3 and TRBJ2-7, with 10 bases fitting TRBD1. The CDR3 has 14 residues. V shed 5 bases, J shed 6 bases, and the junction held 7 bases outside the gene matches. Germline V lookup: CDR1 SGHNT, CDR2 YENEEA. CDR3 in amino acids: CASSATTGGAEQYF. The CDR3 DNA reads TGTGCCAGCAGCGCAACGACAGGGGGCGCCGAGCAGTACTTC.

The chain carries TRBV28 and TRBJ2-7; TRBD2 matches 11 bases. Trimming removed 7 bases from V and 2 bases from J; junction bases left unmatched: 13. CDR3 length equals 17 residues. In germline, CDR1 is MDHEN, CDR2 SYDVKM. Here the CDR3 DNA reads TGTGCCAGCAATCCAGGGAGAGGGACTAGCGGAACCTACGAGCAGTACTTC. This codes for CASNPGRGTSGTYEQYF.

The chain links TRBV25-1 to TRBJ1-4; D is unclear. V lost 3 bases to trimming and J lost 8 bases, with 16 bases between them. Germline V CDR1 and CDR2: MGHDK, SYGVNS. The CDR3 is 15 residues long. The CDR3 sequence is CASSEGGTLGEKLFF. In DNA, the CDR3 is TGTGCCAGCAGTGAGGGTGGAACATTGGGAGAAAAACTGTTTTTT.

This clonotype was recorded only once. Since a much larger clone is just one base distant, this may be a read error. This chain joins TRBV21-1 and TRBJ2-3. TRBV21-1 is recorded as a pseudogene. This CDR3 comprises 13 residues. The CDR3 here is CASRGSSTDTQYF. CDR3 DNA: TGTGCCAGCAGGGGTTCTAGCACAGATACGCAGTATTTT.

V is TRBV7-2 and J is TRBJ2-7; 8 nucleotides align to TRBD2. Germline CDR1 reads SGHTA; CDR2 reads FQGNSA. The junction had 3 bases not matched to a gene; V was cut back by 1 base and J by 1 base. This CDR3 is built from 15 residues. CDR3 sequence (DNA): TGTGCCAGCAGCTTAGTGACTAGCGTATCCTACGAGCAGTACTTC. Encoded protein: CASSLVTSVSYEQYF.

The CDR3 here is CASSLYTSGRAEEQYF. The CDR3 DNA reads as TGTGCCAGCAGCCTATATACTAGCGGGAGGGCGGAGGAGCAGTACTTC. V usage is TRBV7-6 and J usage is TRBJ2-7, with 13 bases identical to TRBD2. CDR3 length equals 16 residues. Germline V gene lookup returns CDR1 SGHVS and CDR2 FNYEAQ. Trimming cost V 5 bases and J 7 bases; bases outside gene matches: 11. Drawing the rest from reference TRBV7-6 and TRBJ2-7, the complete variable domain is GAGVSQSPRYKVTKRGQDVALRCDPISGHVSLYWYRQALGQGPEFLTYFNYEAQQDKSGLPNDRFSAERPEGSISTLTIQRTEQRDSAMYRCASSLYTSGRAEEQYFGPGTRLTVT.

The chain couples TRBV5-1 to TRBJ2-7; 13 nucleotides line up with TRBD2. The CDR3 covers 16 residues. V shed 4 bases, J shed 5 bases, and the junction held 9 bases outside the gene matches. Germline CDR1 and CDR2: SGHRS and YFSETQ. The CDR3 coding sequence is TGCGCCAGCAGCACCGGGACTAGCGGGATGCTCCACGAGCAGTACTTC. As protein: CASSTGTSGMLHEQYF.

V usage is TRBV12-3 or TRBV12-4 and J usage is TRBJ2-3; 7 bases map to TRBD1. The CDR3 spans 15 residues. J lost 3 bases, V lost 6 bases, and 9 bases had no gene match. CDR3 loop: CASSQTGLRTDTQYF. In DNA form, the CDR3 reads TGTGCCAGCAGCCAGACAGGGCTTAGGACAGATACGCAGTATTTT.

A note on this clonotype: A read error may explain this, as a much larger clone is one base away. The CDR3 region has the DNA TGCGCCAGCAGCCACCAGCCGAGCAATCGGGAGACCCAGTACTTC. Translated, it gives CASSHQPSNRETQYF. The chain links TRBV4-1 to TRBJ2-5; no clear D. Deletions cut 3 bases from V and 5 bases from J, with 16 bases between. This CDR3 has 15 residues. The V gene's germline CDR1 is MGHRA and CDR2 YSYEKL.

This rearrangement joins TRBV30 to TRBJ1-5; D perhaps matches TRBD1 (6 bases). Germline V gene lookup returns CDR1 GTSNPN and CDR2 SVGIG (reference sequence). The CDR3 sequence is 15 residues long. The V end lost 0 bases, the J end lost 1 base, and 10 bases lay between the germline ends. The DNA for the CDR3 is TGTGCCTGGAGTGTGGGCCAGGGGAGCAATCAGCCCCAGCATTTT. Encoded protein: CAWSVGQGSNQPQHF. Using reference TRBV30 and TRBJ1-5 for the parts outside the CDR3, the full variable domain is SQTIHQWPATLVQPVGSPLSLECTVEGTSNPNLYWYRQAAGRGLQLLFYSVGIGQISSEVPQNLSASRPQDRQFILSSKKLLLSDSGFYLCAWSVGQGSNQPQHFGDGTRLSIL.

Details on this clonotype: The junction departs from germline at one end; a sequencing error may be responsible. This sequence joins TRBV28 and TRBJ1-5, with 7 bases identical to TRBD1. Germline V CDR1 and CDR2: MDHEN, SYDVKM. The CDR3 covers 15 residues. The DNA of the CDR3 is TGTGCCAGCTTAACGACAGGGTTGAGCAGTCAGCCCCAGCATTTT. Translated: CASLTTGLSSQPQHF.

In nucleotides, the CDR3 is TGTGCCAGCAGCCAGGGAAAACCACCGGGACTGATCTACGAGCAGTACTTC. Translating gives CASSQGKPPGLIYEQYF. The chain joins TRBV14 to TRBJ2-7, with D perhaps TRBD2 (6 bases). The V end lost 3 bases, the J end lost 3 bases, and 21 bases lay between the germline ends. Germline V gene lookup returns CDR1 SGHDN and CDR2 FVKESK. The CDR3 is made up of 17 amino acids. Together with reference TRBV14 and TRBJ2-7, the CDR3 gives the full variable domain: EAGVTQFPSHSVIEKGQTVTLRCDPISGHDNLYWYRRVMGKEIKFLLHFVKESKQDESGMPNNRFLAERTGGTYSTLKVQPAELEDSGVYFCASSQGKPPGLIYEQYFGPGTRLTVT.

The chain uses TRBV29-1 and TRBJ2-3; D remains unclear. The V gene lost 2 bases and the J gene lost 2 bases, with 17 bases spanning the gap. The germline V gene has CDR1 SQVTM and CDR2 ANQGSEA. The CDR3 has 16 residues. The CDR3 sequence is CSVENAKTTPTDTQYF. Here the CDR3 DNA reads TGCAGCGTTGAAAATGCCAAGACAACACCCACAGATACGCAGTATTTT.

The J gene is TRBJ2-5, the V gene TRBV30; 11 bases match TRBD2. The J call is uncertain, as TRBJ2-7 better fits the DNA end. The germline V gene has CDR1 GTSNPN and CDR2 SVGIG (reference sequence). This CDR3 is 18 amino acids long. CDR3 sequence: CAWRLNSIAGGPSYEQYF. The CDR3 coding sequence is TGTGCCTGGAGGCTCAACTCCATAGCGGGAGGGCCGTCCTACGAGCAGTACTTC.

This clonotype has a handful of counts. V and J are TRBV28 and TRBJ1-2, with a weak D call TRBD1 (6 bases). CDR3 length: 12 amino acids. CDR1 and CDR2 (germline): MDHEN, SYDVKM. V lost 7 bases to trimming and J lost 10 bases, with 16 bases between them. This chain's CDR3 is CASTTPQGFYTF. The CDR3 DNA reads TGTGCCAGCACCACCCCACAGGGTTTCTACACCTTC.

This clonotype occurred a few times. This sequence joins TRBV13 and TRBJ2-3; D remains unclear. This CDR3 region has 11 residues. Trimming removed 1 base at V and 8 bases at J, with 4 bases between. Germline values: CDR1 PRHDT, CDR2 FYEKMQ (reference sequence). The CDR3 nucleotides read TGTGCCAGCAGCTTAGATTTTACGCAGTATTTT. Its protein is CASSLDFTQYF. The variable domain in full, completed from reference TRBV13 and TRBJ2-3, reads AAGVIQSPRHLIKEKRETATLKCYPIPRHDTVYWYQQGPGQDPQFLISFYEKMQSDKGSIPDRFSAQQFSDYHSELNMSSLELGDSALYFCASSLDFTQYFGPGTRLTVL.

This clonotype was counted only a few times. The rearrangement joins TRBV3-1 to TRBJ2-1, with unresolved D. Germline lookup yields CDR1 LGHDT and CDR2 YNNKEL (reference sequence). The V gene lost 4 bases and the J gene lost 9 bases, with 10 bases spanning the gap. This CDR3 is 12 amino acids long. CDR3 region: CASSLVKAEQFF. The CDR3 DNA is TGTGCCAGCAGCCTGGTAAAGGCTGAGCAGTTCTTC.

The rearrangement uses TRBV28 and TRBJ2-1; unclear D gene. The J call may be mistaken, given a closer DNA end match to TRBJ2-7. Germline CDR1 and CDR2: MDHEN and SYDVKM. The CDR3 is 12 amino acids. The CDR3 DNA follows: TGTGCCAGCAGTTTGCCGGGCCGGACGCAGTACTTC. Protein: CASSLPGRTQYF.

The chain is built from TRBV29-1 and TRBJ2-1; 9 bases agree with TRBD2. After removal of 3 bases from V and 8 bases from J, the junction contained 8 bases not matched to a gene. The CDR3 has 14 residues. The germline CDR1 and CDR2 sequences are SQVTM and ANQGSEA. The CDR3 DNA follows: TGCAGCGTTGATTTAGCGGGGGTTTTCGATGAGCAGTTCTTC. Translated: CSVDLAGVFDEQFF.